Following are 32 T cell receptor beta chains from one sample sequenced in a study of control samples from healthy donors and cancer patients. Method: immunoSEQ multiplex PCR; TCRdb's copy keeps in-frame clones and lacks some. The data contain approximately 50,000 clones, approximately 90% of them singletons. The specimen was PBMCs. These TCRs come from a man in his sixties with head and neck cancer.

The chain recombines TRBV28 with TRBJ1-2; 7 bases map to TRBD1. With V trimmed by 5 bases and J by 5 bases, 2 bases remained unmatched. There are 12 residues in the CDR3. Germline CDR1 is MDHEN and CDR2 is SYDVKM. CDR3 loop: CASSATGYGYTF. The CDR3, as DNA: TGTGCCAGCAGTGCGACAGGGTATGGCTACACCTTC.

The chain carries TRBV7-2 and TRBJ2-3; 7 bases agree with TRBD2. After removal of 1 base from V and 8 bases from J, the junction contained 3 bases not matched to a gene. Germline assignment: CDR1 SGHTA and CDR2 FQGNSA. CDR3 length: 13 amino acids. The CDR3 DNA sequence: TGTGCCAGCAGCTTAGGGTGGGGGGGTACGCAGTATTTT. It yields the protein CASSLGWGGTQYF.

In this sample, this clone turned up once. The CDR3: CATSDPSGGIGELFF. The CDR3 DNA follows: TGTGCCACCAGTGACCCTAGCGGGGGGATCGGGGAGCTGTTTTTT. V gene TRBV24-1 combines with J gene TRBJ2-2; 11 nucleotides agree with TRBD2. This CDR3 comprises 15 residues. The germline CDR1 and CDR2 sequences are KGHDR and SFDVKD. With 4 bases clipped from V and 7 bases from J, the junction kept 4 bases outside the gene matches.

This clone appeared a single time. The chain couples TRBV11-3 to TRBJ2-2, with TRBD2 matching 13 bases. Germline V gene data show CDR1 as SGHNT and CDR2 as YENEEA. CDR3 length: 17 residues. V dropped 3 bases and J dropped 6; count of bases not matched to a gene: 7. The CDR3 here is CASSLGSGLAGAGELFF. CDR3 DNA: TGTGCCAGCAGCTTGGGTTCTGGACTAGCGGGAGCCGGGGAGCTGTTTTTT.

The rearrangement links TRBV5-1 to TRBJ1-6; D is possibly TRBD1 (5 bases). Germline CDR1 SGHRS, CDR2 YFSETQ. The V and J ends lost 0 bases and 10 bases respectively, with 14 bases between them. CDR3 size: 15 residues. The CDR3 here is CASSLEGSQGSPLHF. The DNA for the CDR3 is TGCGCCAGCAGCTTGGAAGGGTCGCAGGGATCACCCCTCCACTTT.

This sequence joins TRBV30 and TRBJ1-4; D ambiguous. Trimming left V 2 bases short and J 2 bases short, with 12 bases between. This CDR3 is built from 15 residues. The germline CDR1 and CDR2 sequences are GTSNPN and SVGIG (reference sequence). CDR3 loop: CAWSFGPGTNEKLFF. DNA for the CDR3: TGTGCCTGGAGTTTCGGTCCCGGGACTAATGAAAAACTGTTTTTT.

V usage is TRBV4-1 and J usage is TRBJ2-6; tentatively, D is TRBD1 (5 bases). The ends were cut back, 3 bases at V and 1 base at J, with 7 bases in the middle. This CDR3 is built from 15 residues. The V gene's germline CDR1 is MGHRA and CDR2 YSYEKL. The CDR3 protein is CASSHPGSGANVLTF. CDR3 DNA: TGCGCCAGCAGCCATCCAGGGTCTGGGGCCAACGTCCTGACTTTC.

This rearrangement joins TRBV29-1 to TRBJ2-3; tentatively, D is TRBD2 (6 bases). CDR3 length: 14 residues. From germline, CDR1 is SQVTM and CDR2 ANQGSEA. The CDR3, as DNA: TGCACCGGATCCGGGCCGGGGGGCACAGATACGCAGTATTTT. This encodes CTGSGPGGTDTQYF.

The V and J genes are TRBV12-3 or TRBV12-4 and TRBJ1-1; D remains ambiguous. Deletions cut 3 bases from V and 4 bases from J, with 9 bases between. The CDR3 is made up of 13 amino acids. CDR3 amino acids: CASSFGSITEAFF. CDR3 coding DNA: TGTGCCAGCAGTTTCGGGTCGATCACTGAAGCTTTCTTT.

The chain couples TRBV6-5 to TRBJ1-5; D call uncertain. CDR3 length equals 13 residues. Germline-derived CDR1 and CDR2 are MNHEY and SVGAGI. The CDR3 bases are TGTGCAATCTCTACCTATAGCAATCAGCCCCAGCATTTT. The encoded protein is CAISTYSNQPQHF.

The chain has TRBV18 and TRBJ2-7, with 9 positions matching TRBD2. V dropped 2 bases and J dropped 6; count of bases not matched to a gene: 14. This CDR3 has 17 residues. Germline assignment: CDR1 KGHSH and CDR2 LQKENI. CDR3 sequence (DNA): TGTGCCAGCTCACCATCTCGTTTGCGTCTAGCGGGAACCGAGCAGTACTTC. Protein sequence: CASSPSRLRLAGTEQYF.

The chain links TRBV28 to TRBJ2-7; possibly TRBD2 for D (6 bases). Per germline, CDR1 MDHEN and CDR2 SYDVKM. This CDR3 comprises 15 residues. Trimming removed 2 bases from V and 3 bases from J, with 14 bases in between. The CDR3 loop is CASSLRFGSLYEQYF. In nucleotides, the CDR3 is TGTGCCAGCAGTTTACGGTTCGGGAGCCTCTACGAGCAGTACTTC.

The sample holds a few counts of this clone. This chain uses TRBV4-2 with TRBJ1-1; TRBD1 is a possible D gene (6 bases). The CDR3 runs to 16 residues. Germline V CDR1 and CDR2: LGHNA, YNFKEQ. Trimming stripped 3 bases from V and 0 bases from J, with 14 bases between. The CDR3 region is CASSQAGGPMNTEAFF. CDR3 sequence (DNA): TGTGCCAGCAGCCAGGCCGGGGGGCCAATGAACACTGAAGCTTTCTTT.

The chain uses TRBV19 and TRBJ2-1; the match to TRBD1 covers 7 bases. This CDR3 region has 14 residues. After removal of 5 bases from V and 8 bases from J, the junction contained 9 bases not matched to a gene. The germline CDR1 and CDR2 sequences are LNHDA and SQIVND (reference sequence). CDR3 bases: TGTGCCAGTAGTGCATCCACAGGGGAGTATGAGCAGTTCTTC. This sequence encodes CASSASTGEYEQFF.

The sample holds one count of this clone. The chain employs TRBV9 and TRBJ1-1; 7 bases line up with TRBD1. The ends lost 1 base at V and 3 bases at J; junction bases unmatched: 6. The CDR3 covers 15 residues. Germline lookup yields CDR1 SGDLS and CDR2 YYNGEE. The CDR3 spells CASSVISGTDTEAFF. CDR3 coding DNA: TGTGCCAGCAGCGTAATCTCTGGGACAGACACTGAAGCTTTCTTT.

This clone was seen a single time. The rearrangement uses TRBV6-2 or TRBV6-3 and TRBJ2-3; no clear D. CDR3 size: 12 residues. V was shortened by 4 bases and J by 5 bases, with 7 bases between the two germline ends. CDR1 MNHEY and CDR2 SVGEGT come from the germline V gene. The CDR3: CASSSSEDTQYF. CDR3 bases: TGTGCCAGCAGTTCAAGCGAAGATACGCAGTATTTT.

The chain joins TRBV14 to TRBJ2-5; 8 bases are a match to TRBD2. This CDR3 region has 19 residues. Trimming took 2 bases from V and 0 from J; bases not matched to a gene: 14. Per the germline V gene, CDR1 is SGHDN and CDR2 is FVKESK. The CDR3 DNA is TGTGCCAGCAGCCAATACAGCGGGGGCCTCTTATCGTACCAAGAGACCCAGTACTTC. Residues: CASSQYSGGLLSYQETQYF.

The genes are TRBV18 and TRBJ1-1; D gene unclear. The V gene's germline CDR1 is KGHSH and CDR2 LQKENI. Trimming left V 0 bases short and J 5 bases short, with 10 bases between. This CDR3 region has 14 residues. CDR3 sequence reads: CASSPPRGGTEAFF. CDR3 coding DNA: TGTGCCAGCTCACCACCTCGGGGAGGGACTGAAGCTTTCTTT.

The chain recombines TRBV11-2 with TRBJ2-1; 8 bases map to TRBD2. V trimming: 4 bases; J trimming: 6 bases; junction bases outside the gene matches: 11. The CDR3 has 16 amino acids. The germline CDR1 and CDR2 sequences are SGHAT and FQNNGV. CDR3 amino acids: CASSSNSGTHFNEQFF. The CDR3, as DNA: TGTGCCAGCAGCTCCAATAGCGGGACCCATTTCAATGAGCAGTTCTTC.

This chain joins TRBV7-2 and TRBJ2-7; possibly TRBD1 or TRBD2 for D (5 bases each). Trimming cost V 1 base and J 0 bases, with 13 bases left between them. The length of the CDR3 is 16 residues. Germline V gene lookup returns CDR1 SGHTA and CDR2 FQGNSA. CDR3 sequence: CASSLGTGLNSYEQYF. In nucleotides, the CDR3 is TGTGCCAGCAGCTTAGGAACAGGACTCAACTCCTACGAGCAGTACTTC.

In this sample, this clone turned up once. The chain employs TRBV5-4 and TRBJ2-4; TRBD1 aligns across 7 bases. In germline, CDR1 is SGHNT, CDR2 YYREEE (reference sequence). The V gene end was trimmed by 3 bases and the J gene end by 8 bases; junction bases not matched to a gene: 8. CDR3 length equals 14 residues. Here the CDR3 reads CASSSHRGGDIQYF. The CDR3 DNA follows: TGTGCCAGCAGCTCCCACAGGGGTGGGGACATTCAGTACTTC.

The count of this clone is one. CDR3 amino acids: CASSAQETQYF. Here the CDR3 DNA reads TGTGCCAGCAGTGCACAAGAGACCCAGTACTTC. The chain recombines TRBV12-3 or TRBV12-4 with TRBJ2-5; D is unclear. The CDR3 length is 11 residues. The germline V and J ends were trimmed by 5 bases and 2 bases, with 3 bases remaining between them.

The V and J genes are TRBV11-2 and TRBJ2-5; D gene uncertain. Germline V gives CDR1 SGHAT, CDR2 FQNNGV. The V end was cut by 3 bases, the J end by 1 base, with 9 bases between. The CDR3 loop spans 14 amino acids. The CDR3 nucleotides read TGTGCCAGCAGCTTTGGCGGACGCCAAGAGACCCAGTACTTC. It specifies CASSFGGRQETQYF. Looking up the rest from reference TRBV11-2 and TRBJ2-5 gives the full variable domain: EAGVAQSPRYKIIEKRQSVAFWCNPISGHATLYWYQQILGQGPKLLIQFQNNGVVDDSQLPKDRFSAERLKGVDSTLKIQPAKLEDSAVYLCASSFGGRQETQYFGPGTRLLVL.

The chain joins TRBV11-3 to TRBJ1-1, with D possibly being TRBD1 (5 bases). The CDR3 has 13 amino acids. CDR1 and CDR2 from the germline V gene are SGHNT and YENEEA. Trimming shortened V by 5 bases and J by 4 bases, and 11 bases separated the two germline ends. Written as DNA, the CDR3 is TGTGCCAGCAGCCGGGGCCCCGGCACTGAAGCTTTCTTT. It specifies CASSRGPGTEAFF.

The chain couples TRBV6-1 to TRBJ1-2, with D perhaps TRBD1 (5 bases). Germline V gene data show CDR1 as MNHNS and CDR2 as SASEGT. This CDR3 spans 14 amino acids. The V end lost 3 bases, the J end lost 1 base, and 9 bases lay between the germline ends. CDR3 residues: CASSDRVGNYGYTF. The DNA of the CDR3 is TGTGCCAGCAGTGACAGGGTGGGTAACTATGGCTACACCTTC.

This rearrangement joins TRBV5-1 to TRBJ2-5; 8 bases are shared with TRBD1. The length of the CDR3 is 14 residues. CDR1 is SGHRS and CDR2 is YFSETQ in the germline V gene. The V and J ends lost 3 bases and 4 bases, in that order; junction bases with no gene match: 5. CDR3 sequence: CASSSGQGGETQYF. The CDR3 nucleotides read TGCGCCAGCAGCTCCGGACAGGGAGGAGAGACCCAGTACTTC.

The chain links TRBV9 to TRBJ1-4, with TRBD1 identical over 9 bases. V lost 0 bases and J lost 8; bases outside the gene matches: 5. CDR3 length: 15 residues. Per germline, CDR1 SGDLS and CDR2 YYNGEE. In DNA, the CDR3 is TGTGCCAGCAGCGTAGATCAGGGGACAGGGGAAAAACTGTTTTTT. Translating gives CASSVDQGTGEKLFF.

The J gene is TRBJ1-5, the V gene TRBV10-3, with a tentative D call TRBD1 (5 bases). The CDR3 runs to 13 residues. Germline CDR1 ENHRY, CDR2 SYGVKD. The V end was cut by 5 bases, the J end by 7 bases, with 12 bases between. The CDR3 region has the DNA TGTGCCATCAGTCCCAGGGTAGGGCAGCCCCAGCATTTT. Protein: CAISPRVGQPQHF.

The rearrangement uses TRBV7-8 and TRBJ2-5; D could derive from TRBD1 or TRBD2 (7 bases each). Germline values: CDR1 SGHVS, CDR2 FQNEAQ. This CDR3 spans 14 amino acids. The V end lost 5 bases, the J end lost 5 bases, and 15 bases lay between the germline ends. The CDR3 protein is CASSGRAGQETQYF. DNA for the CDR3: TGTGCCAGCAGCGGCCGAGCGGGACAGGAGACCCAGTACTTC.

The genes are TRBV6-5 and TRBJ2-5, with TRBD2 matching over 8 bases. The CDR3 extends over 15 amino acids. V shed 5 bases, J shed 3 bases, and the junction held 8 bases outside the gene matches. Germline assignment: CDR1 MNHEY and CDR2 SVGAGI. CDR3 sequence: CASSPGGAGEETQYF. CDR3 DNA: TGTGCCAGCAGTCCCGGGGGAGCGGGGGAAGAGACCCAGTACTTC.

The V call is TRBV2, the J call TRBJ2-1, with a weak D call TRBD2 (6 bases). Germline CDR1 and CDR2: SNHLY and FYNNEI. Trimming stripped 3 bases from V and 2 bases from J, with 17 bases between. This CDR3 has 17 amino acids. This chain's CDR3 is CASSDGFRRTTYNEQFF. CDR3 coding DNA: TGTGCCAGCAGTGACGGGTTTCGGCGGACTACCTACAATGAGCAGTTCTTC.

V is TRBV4-3 and J is TRBJ2-5, with D possibly matching TRBD1 (6 bases). The CDR3 runs to 15 residues. V lost 1 base, J lost 5 bases, and 14 bases lay in between. Germline V gene sequence: CDR1 LGHNA, CDR2 YSLEER. CDR3 nucleotides: TGCGCCAGCAGCCAAGGGAACAGGGAAGGGGAGACCCAGTACTTC. Translation gives CASSQGNREGETQYF.